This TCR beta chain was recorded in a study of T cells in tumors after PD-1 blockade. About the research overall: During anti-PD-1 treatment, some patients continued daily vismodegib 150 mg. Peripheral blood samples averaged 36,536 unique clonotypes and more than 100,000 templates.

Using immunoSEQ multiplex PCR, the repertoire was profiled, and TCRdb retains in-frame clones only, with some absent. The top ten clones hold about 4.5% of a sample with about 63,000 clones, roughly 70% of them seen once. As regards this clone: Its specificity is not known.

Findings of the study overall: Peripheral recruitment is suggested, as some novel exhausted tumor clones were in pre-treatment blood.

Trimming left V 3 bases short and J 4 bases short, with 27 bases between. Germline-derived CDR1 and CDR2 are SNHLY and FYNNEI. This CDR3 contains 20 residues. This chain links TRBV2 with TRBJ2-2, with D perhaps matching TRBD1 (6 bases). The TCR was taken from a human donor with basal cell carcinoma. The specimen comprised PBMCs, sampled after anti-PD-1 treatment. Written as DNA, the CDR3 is TGTGCCAGCAGTGACCCTGGAAGGGACAACCCAAAAGGGAGCACCGGGGAGCTGTTTTTT. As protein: CASSDPGRDNPKGSTGELFF.